This TCR beta chain emerged from a study of T cell repertoires in cytomegalovirus infection. For the study at large: Indications came from public TCR beta signatures; they pointed to CMV infection and to a matching HLA type. Study-wide findings and caveats: Clonotype analysis showed dominance of the ex vivo response by HLA-C-restricted CMV-specific TCR beta clonotypes. Carriage of CMV together with the relevant HLA was identifiable through cumulative public TCR beta family frequency.

One entry per CDR3 protein, called by TCRdb with MiXCR from the reads. Of about 360,000 distinct CDR3 sequences listed, roughly 20% are singletons. V was clipped by 6 bases and J by 9 bases; unmatched bases: 9. This CDR3 is 14 amino acids long. For this clonotype: Its antigen is unidentified.

The specimen was PBMCs. The sequence derives from a human donor in good health (CMV status not recorded). Some clones in this sample may be carry-over from other donors' samples. This chain connects TRBV12-3 or TRBV12-4 to TRBJ2-1; TRBD2 matches 9 bases. The CDR3 sequence is CASRWGTSRGEQFF. The CDR3 DNA sequence: TGTGCCAGCAGGTGGGGGACTAGCAGGGGTGAGCAGTTCTTC.